The rows below give T cell receptor beta chains drawn from one sample of a study of blood T cells in healthy people across ages. TCRdb processed the 5' RACE reads anew with MiXCR; each CDR3 protein has one entry. The table records hundreds of thousands of distinct CDR3 sequences, around three fifths of them present only once. The sample was blood. The receptor set was obtained from a man aged 60 to 75 in good health. The CDR3 runs from the conserved cysteine through the conserved F or W. A D gene is named only where the DNA matches it firmly. Part of the rows lack a size; the others show once, few, many or a class for expanded clones.

CSVDWGGSMKTQYF,TGCAGCGTTGATTGGGGGGGGAGCATGAAGACCCAGTACTTC,TRBD2,TRBV29-1,few,TRBJ2-5
CASSLPGLASSTDTQYF,TGCGCCAGCAGCCTACCGGGACTAGCGTCGAGCACAGATACGCAGTATTTT,TRBD2,TRBV5-1,-,TRBJ2-3
CASKGSPNYGYTF,TGTGCCAGCAAAGGTAGCCCTAACTATGGCTACACCTTC,-,TRBV28,-,TRBJ1-2
CASSETTASYEQYF,TGTGCCAGCAGCGAGACGACAGCCTCCTACGAGCAGTACTTC,-,TRBV7-9,few,TRBJ2-7
CASSLYPYEQYF,TGTGCCAGCAGTTTATACCCCTACGAGCAGTACTTC,-,TRBV28,few,TRBJ2-7
CASSTRLAGGADTQYF,TGTGCCAGCAGCACCCGACTAGCGGGGGGGGCAGATACGCAGTATTTT,TRBD2,TRBV7-2,-,TRBJ2-3
CASKNTGEQNIQYF,TGTGCCAGCAAGAATACGGGGGAACAAAACATTCAGTACTTC,-,TRBV28,few,TRBJ2-4
CASSLVPGIDNSPLHF,TGCGCCAGCAGCTTGGTTCCAGGGATAGACAATTCACCCCTCCACTTT,-,TRBV5-1,-,TRBJ1-6
CASSLGGGLGSGVHEQYF,TGTGCCAGCAGCTTAGGAGGGGGGCTAGGATCGGGGGTACACGAGCAGTACTTC,-,TRBV7-2,-,TRBJ2-7
CASSVPGQGYNEQFF,TGTGCCAGCAGCGTCCCGGGACAGGGGTACAATGAGCAGTTCTTC,TRBD1,TRBV11-2,-,TRBJ2-1
CASSAGRRTDTQYF,TGTGCCAGCAGCGCAGGGCGGCGCACAGATACGCAGTATTTT,-,TRBV4-2,-,TRBJ2-3
CSATGQGAQETQYF,TGCAGTGCCACCGGACAGGGAGCACAAGAGACCCAGTACTTC,TRBD1,TRBV20-1,few,TRBJ2-5
CASSRTGVTSTDTQYF,TGTGCCAGCAGTCGGACAGGGGTTACTAGCACAGATACGCAGTATTTT,TRBD1,TRBV11-2,few,TRBJ2-3
CASSLRGQETLYF,TGTGCCAGCAGCCTCCGGGGGCAAGAGACCCTGTACTTC,-,TRBV27,-,TRBJ2-5
CASSLGTSGASDTQYF,TGTGCCAGCAGCCTAGGGACTAGCGGGGCCTCAGATACGCAGTATTTT,TRBD2,TRBV5-5,few,TRBJ2-3
CASSPYRGVGNEQFF,TGTGCCAGCAGCCCCTACAGGGGAGTAGGGAATGAGCAGTTCTTC,TRBD1,TRBV11-2,once,TRBJ2-1
CASSVDGKVYGYTF,TGTGCCAGCAGCGTGGACGGAAAAGTCTATGGCTACACCTTC,-,TRBV5-4,-,TRBJ1-2
CASSQGILTVLSGYTF,TGTGCCAGCAGCCAAGGGATCCTGACAGTCCTATCAGGCTACACCTTC,-,TRBV3-1,few,TRBJ1-2
CSARDPAAGGYNEQFF,TGCAGTGCTAGAGATCCTGCTGCGGGGGGCTACAATGAGCAGTTCTTC,TRBD2,TRBV20-1,few,TRBJ2-1
CASSLEVDEQFF,TGCGCCAGCAGCTTGGAGGTCGATGAGCAGTTCTTC,-,TRBV5-1,few,TRBJ2-1
CASSFQAGDKQFF,TGTGCCAGCAGCTTCCAAGCGGGGGATAAGCAGTTCTTC,TRBD2,TRBV7-7,-,TRBJ2-1
CASSQFRARVETQYF,TGTGCCAGCAGCCAATTTCGCGCCAGGGTGGAGACCCAGTACTTC,-,TRBV14,-,TRBJ2-5
CASTEGQGINYGYTF,TGTGCCAGCACTGAGGGGCAGGGAATTAACTATGGCTACACCTTC,-,TRBV6-1,-,TRBJ1-2
CASSLGSAKGHNEQFF,TGTGCCAGCAGCTTAGGGTCGGCCAAGGGGCACAATGAGCAGTTCTTC,-,TRBV7-2,-,TRBJ2-1
CASRNRVRTDTQYF,TGTGCCAGCAGAAACAGGGTACGCACAGATACGCAGTATTTT,-,TRBV12-3/TRBV12-4,-,TRBJ2-3
CASSPPGQGQFF,TGCGCCAGCAGCCCCCCTGGCCAGGGGCAGTTCTTC,-,TRBV4-1,-,TRBJ2-1
CASSLGQSEEQYF,TGCGCCAGCAGCTTGGGCCAGTCGGAAGAGCAGTACTTC,-,TRBV5-1,few,TRBJ2-5
CASSYLRDGNTEAFF,TGTGCCAGCAGCTACTTGAGGGATGGGAACACTGAAGCTTTCTTT,-,TRBV3-1,-,TRBJ1-1
CSVDSGGGGYNEQFF,TGCAGCGTCGATAGCGGGGGCGGGGGCTACAATGAGCAGTTCTTC,TRBD2,TRBV29-1,-,TRBJ2-1
CASSHPGLETQYF,TGTGCCAGCAGTCACCCGGGACTAGAGACCCAGTACTTC,-,TRBV3-1,-,TRBJ2-5